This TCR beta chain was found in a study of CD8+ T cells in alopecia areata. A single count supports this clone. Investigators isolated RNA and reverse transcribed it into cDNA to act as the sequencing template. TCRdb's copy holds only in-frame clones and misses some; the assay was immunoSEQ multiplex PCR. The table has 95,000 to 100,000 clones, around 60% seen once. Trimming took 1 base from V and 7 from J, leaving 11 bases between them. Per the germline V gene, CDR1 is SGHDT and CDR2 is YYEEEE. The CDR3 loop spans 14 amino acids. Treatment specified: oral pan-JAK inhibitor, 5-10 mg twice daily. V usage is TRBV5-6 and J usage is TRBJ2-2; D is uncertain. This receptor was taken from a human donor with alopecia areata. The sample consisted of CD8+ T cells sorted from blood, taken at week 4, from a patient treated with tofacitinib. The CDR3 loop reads CASSLRLVGGELFF. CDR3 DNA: TGTGCCAGCAGCTTGCGGTTGGTCGGCGGGGAGCTGTTTTTT.